This TCR beta chain is drawn from a study of blood T cell repertoires in COVID-19. TCRdb's copy holds only in-frame clones and misses some; the assay was immunoSEQ multiplex PCR. The repertoire has 250,000 to 350,000 clones, less than 85% of them found once; the top ten carry roughly 1.5%. Seattle's cohort entered during active infection and was followed longitudinally. From germline, CDR1 is MNHEY and CDR2 SVGAGI. Trimming shortened V by 8 bases and J by 4 bases, and 14 bases separated the two germline ends. The CDR3 has 13 amino acids. The sequencing input was peripheral blood. The TCR was taken from a human donor with COVID-19, enrolled during active disease. The donor label of this sample is uncertain. V is TRBV6-5 and J is TRBJ1-1; the D is unclear. This CDR3 reads CASCGLMGTEAFF. For the CDR3, the DNA is TGTGCCAGCTGCGGCCTAATGGGCACTGAAGCTTTCTTT.